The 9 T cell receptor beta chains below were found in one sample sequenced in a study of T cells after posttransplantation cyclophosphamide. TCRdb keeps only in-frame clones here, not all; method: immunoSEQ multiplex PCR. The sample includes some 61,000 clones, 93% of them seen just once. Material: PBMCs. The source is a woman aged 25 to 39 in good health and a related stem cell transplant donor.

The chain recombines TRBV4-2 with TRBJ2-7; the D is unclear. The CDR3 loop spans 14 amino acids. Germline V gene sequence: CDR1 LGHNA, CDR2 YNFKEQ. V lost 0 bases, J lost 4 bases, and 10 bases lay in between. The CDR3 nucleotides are TGTGCCAGCAGCCAAGATCGAAGCCAGTACGAGCAGTACTTC. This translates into CASSQDRSQYEQYF.

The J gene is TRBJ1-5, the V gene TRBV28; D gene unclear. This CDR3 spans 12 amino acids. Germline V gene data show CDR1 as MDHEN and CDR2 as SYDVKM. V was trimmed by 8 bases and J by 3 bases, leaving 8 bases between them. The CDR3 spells CASAIVNQPQHF. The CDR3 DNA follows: TGTGCCAGCGCGATCGTCAATCAGCCCCAGCATTTT.

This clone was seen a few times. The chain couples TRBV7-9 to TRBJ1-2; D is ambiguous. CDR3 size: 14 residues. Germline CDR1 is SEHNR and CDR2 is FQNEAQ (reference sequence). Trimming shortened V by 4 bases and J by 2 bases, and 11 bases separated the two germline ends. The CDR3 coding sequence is TGTGCCAGCAGCTCCCAAGGGAAAAACTATGGCTACACCTTC. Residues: CASSSQGKNYGYTF.

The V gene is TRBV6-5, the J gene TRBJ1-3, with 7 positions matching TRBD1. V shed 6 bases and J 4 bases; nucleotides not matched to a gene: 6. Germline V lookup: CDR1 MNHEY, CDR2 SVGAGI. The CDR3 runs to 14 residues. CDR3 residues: CASRTQGSGNTIYF. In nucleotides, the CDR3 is TGTGCCAGCAGAACACAGGGGTCCGGAAACACCATATATTTT.

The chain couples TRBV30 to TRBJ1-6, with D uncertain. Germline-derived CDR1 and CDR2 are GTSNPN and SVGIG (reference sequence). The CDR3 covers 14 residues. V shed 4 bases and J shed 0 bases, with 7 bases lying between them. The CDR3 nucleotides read TGTGCCTGGACCGGAAGCTCCTATAATTCACCCCTCCACTTT. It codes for CAWTGSSYNSPLHF.

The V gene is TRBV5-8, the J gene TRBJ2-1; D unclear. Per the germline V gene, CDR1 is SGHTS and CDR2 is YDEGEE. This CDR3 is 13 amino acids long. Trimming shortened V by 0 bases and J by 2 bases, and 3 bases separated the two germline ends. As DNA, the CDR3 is TGTGCCAGCAGCTTGGTAGCCTACAATGAGCAGTTCTTC. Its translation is CASSLVAYNEQFF.

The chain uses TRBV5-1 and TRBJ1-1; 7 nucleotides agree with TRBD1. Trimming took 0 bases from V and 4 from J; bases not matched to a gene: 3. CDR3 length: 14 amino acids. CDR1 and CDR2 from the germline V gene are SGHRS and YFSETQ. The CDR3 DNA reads TGCGCCAGCAGCTTGGCCGCAGGGGGCACTGAAGCTTTCTTT. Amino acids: CASSLAAGGTEAFF.

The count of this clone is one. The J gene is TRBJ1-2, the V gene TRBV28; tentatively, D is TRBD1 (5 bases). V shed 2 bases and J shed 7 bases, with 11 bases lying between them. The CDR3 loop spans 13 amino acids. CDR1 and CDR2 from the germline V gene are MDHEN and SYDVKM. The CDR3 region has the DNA TGTGCCAGCAGTTTAGGAGGGGAAGGTGGCTACACCTTC. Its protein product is CASSLGGEGGYTF.

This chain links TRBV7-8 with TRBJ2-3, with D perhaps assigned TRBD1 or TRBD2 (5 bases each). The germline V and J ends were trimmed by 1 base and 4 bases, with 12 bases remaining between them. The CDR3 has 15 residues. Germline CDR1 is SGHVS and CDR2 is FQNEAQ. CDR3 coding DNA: TGTGCCAGCAGCTTAGTGGGACGGAGAGCAGATACGCAGTATTTT. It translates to CASSLVGRRADTQYF.